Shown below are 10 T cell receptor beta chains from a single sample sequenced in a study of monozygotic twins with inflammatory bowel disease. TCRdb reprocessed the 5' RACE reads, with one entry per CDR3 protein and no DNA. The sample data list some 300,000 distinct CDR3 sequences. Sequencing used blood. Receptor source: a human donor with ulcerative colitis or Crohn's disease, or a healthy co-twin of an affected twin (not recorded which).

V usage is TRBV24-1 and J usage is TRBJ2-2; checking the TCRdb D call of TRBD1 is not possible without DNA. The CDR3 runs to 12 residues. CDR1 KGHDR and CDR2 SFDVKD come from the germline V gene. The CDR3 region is CATGGQPGELFF.

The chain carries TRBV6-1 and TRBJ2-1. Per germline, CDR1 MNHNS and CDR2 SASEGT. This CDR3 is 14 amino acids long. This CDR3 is CATRVPSSYNEQFF.

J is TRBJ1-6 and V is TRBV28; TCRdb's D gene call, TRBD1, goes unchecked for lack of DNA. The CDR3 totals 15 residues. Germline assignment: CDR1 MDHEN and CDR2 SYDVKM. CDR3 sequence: CASSLAGQRNSPLHF.

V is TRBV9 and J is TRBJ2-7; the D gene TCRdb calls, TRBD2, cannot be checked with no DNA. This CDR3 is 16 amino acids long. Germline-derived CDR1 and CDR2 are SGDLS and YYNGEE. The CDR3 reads CASSALGLAGDYEQYF.

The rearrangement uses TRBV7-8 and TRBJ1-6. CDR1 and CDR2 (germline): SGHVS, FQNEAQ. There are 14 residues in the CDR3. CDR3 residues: CASSPDMTVSPLHF. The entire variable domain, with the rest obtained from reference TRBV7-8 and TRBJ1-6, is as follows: GAGVSQSPRYKVAKRGQDVALRCDPISGHVSLFWYQQALGQGPEFLTYFQNEAQLDKSGLPSDRFFAERPEGSVSTLKIQRTQQEDSAVYLCASSPDMTVSPLHFGNGTRLTVT.

The CDR3 region is CASSPRRRDMANEKLFF. J is TRBJ1-4 and V is TRBV18. CDR3 length: 17 residues. Germline values: CDR1 KGHSH, CDR2 LQKENI.

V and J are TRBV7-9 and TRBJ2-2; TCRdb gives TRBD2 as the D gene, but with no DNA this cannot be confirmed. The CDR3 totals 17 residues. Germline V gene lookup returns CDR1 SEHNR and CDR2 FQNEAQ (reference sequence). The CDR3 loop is CASSLLREKRSAGELFF.

The CDR3: CASSLPGFLSYNEQFF. The chain recombines TRBV12-3 or TRBV12-4 with TRBJ2-1. This CDR3 is 16 amino acids long.

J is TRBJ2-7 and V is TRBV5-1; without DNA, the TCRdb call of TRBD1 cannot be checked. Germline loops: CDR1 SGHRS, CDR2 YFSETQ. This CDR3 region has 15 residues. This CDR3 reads CASGTGWTVSYEQYF.

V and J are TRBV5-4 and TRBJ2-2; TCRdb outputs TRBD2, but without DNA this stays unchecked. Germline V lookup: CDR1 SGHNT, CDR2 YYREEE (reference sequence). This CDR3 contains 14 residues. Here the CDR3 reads CASSPGAGAGELFF. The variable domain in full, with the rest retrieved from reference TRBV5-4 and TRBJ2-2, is ETGVTQSPTHLIKTRGQQVTLRCSSQSGHNTVSWYQQALGQGPQFIFQYYREEENGRGNFPPRFSGLQFPNYSSELNVNALELDDSALYLCASSPGAGAGELFFGEGSRLTVL.